Listed here are 3 T cell receptor beta chains from one sample, sequenced in a study of siplizumab effects on memory and regulatory T cells. Only in-frame clones appear in the TCRdb table, and some are missing; sequencing was by immunoSEQ multiplex PCR. This sample yields some 120,000 clones, of which approximately 92% are seen a single time; around 0.15% belongs to the top ten. Sequenced input: non-Treg CD4+ T cells sorted from blood. These receptors all come from a human donor in good health.

The rearrangement links TRBV11-3 to TRBJ2-2; 8 bases are a match to TRBD1. Germline V gene sequence: CDR1 SGHNT, CDR2 YENEEA. The CDR3 runs to 15 residues. V lost 8 bases to trimming and J lost 1 base; unmatched junction nucleotides: 6. The CDR3: CASWGQEKNTGELFF. As DNA, the CDR3 is TGTGCCAGCTGGGGACAGGAGAAGAACACCGGGGAGCTGTTTTTT.

The genes are TRBV5-1 and TRBJ1-4, with D tentatively TRBD1 (6 bases). CDR1 and CDR2 from the germline V gene are SGHRS and YFSETQ. V was cut by 4 bases and J by 4 bases, with 14 bases left in between. The CDR3 is made up of 15 amino acids. CDR3: CASSPGGQGNEKLFF. CDR3 coding DNA: TGCGCCAGCAGCCCGGGGGGGCAGGGTAATGAAAAACTGTTTTTT.

The V call is TRBV29-1, the J call TRBJ1-1; unclear D gene. The CDR3 contains 12 residues. V lost 7 bases and J 7 bases, leaving 16 bases between the germline ends. Germline V gene sequence: CDR1 SQVTM, CDR2 ANQGSEA. This CDR3 is CSARASEFEAFF. In DNA, the CDR3 is TGCAGCGCCCGAGCCTCAGAGTTTGAAGCTTTCTTT.